These 23 T cell receptor beta chains were sequenced from one sample in a study of response to subunit inactivated influenza vaccine. TCRdb itself ran the RT-PCR reads through MiXCR, one entry per CDR3 protein. The table lists some 180,000 distinct CDR3 sequences, around a tenth of them singletons, with 11% in the top ten. This specimen was non-naive T cells sorted from PBMCs, taken on the day of vaccination. The source of these receptors is a man aged 50-59 years who received an inactivated influenza vaccine.

This clonotype was recorded at least ten times. The rearrangement joins TRBV7-2 to TRBJ2-3; D might be TRBD2 (7 bases). The CDR3 spans 15 residues. Germline V gene sequence: CDR1 SGHTA, CDR2 FQGNSA. The germline V and J ends were trimmed by 1 base and 7 bases, with 15 bases remaining between them. Here the CDR3 DNA reads TGTGCCAGCAGCTTAGAGGGGGGGCTCCTTAATACGCAGTATTTT. As protein: CASSLEGGLLNTQYF.

This clonotype appeared a few times. The chain carries TRBV10-2 and TRBJ1-2; 7 bases line up with TRBD1. The CDR3 covers 14 residues. Germline values: CDR1 WSHSY, CDR2 SAAADI. The V gene end was trimmed by 7 bases and the J gene end by 9 bases; junction bases not matched to a gene: 14. In DNA, the CDR3 is TGCGCCAGCACCATGACCGACAGGGTCGGCAGCTACACCTTC. As protein: CASTMTDRVGSYTF.

The chain carries TRBV7-8 and TRBJ2-1; 9 nucleotides line up with TRBD2. The CDR3 spans 15 residues. The trim removed 5 bases at V and 6 bases at J, leaving 8 bases unmatched. From germline, CDR1 is SGHVS and CDR2 FQNEAQ. The CDR3 DNA reads as TGTGCCAGCAGCGTGGGACTAGCCGTAACCAATGAGCAGTTCTTC. This sequence encodes CASSVGLAVTNEQFF.

This clonotype was observed many times. J is TRBJ1-5 and V is TRBV6-1; D unresolved. Germline V gives CDR1 MNHNS, CDR2 SASEGT. The CDR3 sequence is 16 residues long. V was trimmed by 4 bases and J by 0 bases, leaving 13 bases between them. The CDR3, as DNA: TGTGCCAGCAGTGGAGCAGGCGCTTATAGCAATCAGCCCCAGCATTTT. Translation: CASSGAGAYSNQPQHF.

This clonotype showed up just a few times. This sequence joins TRBV20-1 and TRBJ2-1; 8 bases fit TRBD2. There are 15 residues in the CDR3. V gave up 5 bases and J gave up 6 bases; unmatched junction bases: 12. Germline V lookup: CDR1 DFQATT, CDR2 SNEGSKA (reference sequence). The DNA of the CDR3 is TGCAGTGCTCCCCCCTTTAGCGGGGATCTCAATGAGCAGTTCTTC. It codes for CSAPPFSGDLNEQFF.

This clonotype showed up just a few times. The CDR3: CASSLRLAGDPNTGELFF. CDR3 bases: TGTGCCAGCAGCCTCCGACTAGCGGGGGACCCGAACACCGGGGAGCTGTTTTTT. J is TRBJ2-2 and V is TRBV4-2; 12 bases agree with TRBD2. Germline CDR1 LGHNA, CDR2 YNFKEQ. V lost 4 bases to trimming and J lost 0 bases; unmatched junction nucleotides: 6. The CDR3 length is 18 residues.

This chain connects TRBV7-9 to TRBJ2-7, with 7 bases identical to TRBD2. With 2 bases clipped from V and 2 bases from J, the junction kept 12 bases outside the gene matches. This CDR3 has 17 residues. Germline V gives CDR1 SEHNR, CDR2 FQNEAQ (reference sequence). The CDR3 loop is CASSLTDSWRGTYEQYF. DNA of the CDR3: TGTGCCAGCAGCTTAACCGACTCATGGCGGGGGACCTACGAGCAGTACTTC.

This clonotype was seen at least ten times. The CDR3 DNA reads TGTGCCAGCAGGTACGCACAGGGCTTCTATAATTCACCCCTCCACTTT. This gives the protein CASRYAQGFYNSPLHF. This chain joins TRBV12-3 or TRBV12-4 and TRBJ1-6; weak D call: TRBD1 (6 bases). Trimming took off 6 bases at V and 3 bases at J, with 15 bases between the two ends. The CDR3 spans 16 residues.

This clonotype was detected many times. The V gene is TRBV5-1, the J gene TRBJ1-2, with TRBD1 matching 7 bases. Germline V CDR1 and CDR2: SGHRS, YFSETQ. The V gene end was trimmed by 0 bases and the J gene end by 6 bases; junction bases not matched to a gene: 5. This CDR3 spans 14 amino acids. CDR3 coding DNA: TGCGCCAGCAGCTTGGCGCAGGGGGTGGATGGCTACACCTTC. It specifies CASSLAQGVDGYTF. Supplemented by reference TRBV5-1 and TRBJ1-2, the full variable domain reads KAGVTQTPRYLIKTRGQQVTLSCSPISGHRSVSWYQQTPGQGLQFLFEYFSETQRNKGNFPGRFSGRQFSNSRSEMNVSTLELGDSALYLCASSLAQGVDGYTFGSGTRLTVV.

The gene calls are TRBV12-3 or TRBV12-4 and TRBJ1-2; TRBD1 is a possible D gene (5 bases). The CDR3 covers 13 residues. Trimming took 3 bases from V and 4 from J, leaving 9 bases between them. The CDR3 DNA follows: TGTGCCAGCAGTTTGGGGGTTGGCTATGGCTACACCTTC. It encodes CASSLGVGYGYTF.

The gene calls are TRBV7-2 and TRBJ2-2, with D possibly TRBD2 on 5 matching bases. V was clipped by 5 bases and J by 4 bases, with 11 bases between them. CDR3 length equals 14 residues. Germline V gene data show CDR1 as SGHTA and CDR2 as FQGNSA. The CDR3 nucleotides are TGTGCCAGCAGCACCGGACTTGTCACCGGGGAGCTGTTTTTT. This sequence encodes CASSTGLVTGELFF.

Many counts were recorded for this clonotype. The chain carries TRBV15 and TRBJ2-3, with D unclear. This CDR3 has 12 residues. Trimming cost V 0 bases and J 8 bases, with 6 bases left between them. Germline-derived CDR1 and CDR2 are LNHNV and YYDKDF (reference sequence). This chain's CDR3 is CATSRDRATQYF. The CDR3 region has the DNA TGTGCCACCAGCAGAGATCGGGCTACGCAGTATTTT.

Many counts were recorded for this clonotype. This sequence joins TRBV20-1 and TRBJ2-3, with D unclear. Germline-derived CDR1 and CDR2 are DFQATT and SNEGSKA (reference sequence). V lost 8 bases and J lost 2, with 14 bases in between. The CDR3 spans 13 residues. CDR3 bases: TGCAGTACCTCTGGGTCCAACACAGATACGCAGTATTTT. Translation gives CSTSGSNTDTQYF.

This clonotype was recorded a few times. The chain has TRBV3-1 and TRBJ2-7; 9 nucleotides agree with TRBD1. CDR1 is LGHDT, CDR2 YNNKEL, per germline (reference sequence). The CDR3 is made up of 16 amino acids. Trimming cost V 4 bases and J 4 bases; bases outside gene matches: 11. CDR3 sequence: CASSPNAGTGRYEQYF. In nucleotides, the CDR3 is TGTGCCAGCAGCCCAAATGCCGGGACAGGGAGGTACGAGCAGTACTTC.

The chain combines TRBV6-4 with TRBJ2-2; 7 bases agree with TRBD1. The CDR3 runs to 15 residues. V lost 5 bases and J lost 1; bases outside the gene matches: 4. The germline gives CDR1 MRHNA, CDR2 SNTAGT. CDR3 sequence reads: CASSRQGGNTGELFF. CDR3 DNA sequence: TGTGCCAGCAGTCGACAGGGCGGGAACACCGGGGAGCTGTTTTTT.

The V and J genes are TRBV20-1 and TRBJ2-1, with TRBD2 identical over 8 bases. This CDR3 is 16 amino acids long. CDR1 is DFQATT and CDR2 is SNEGSKA in the germline V gene (reference sequence). The V and J ends lost 6 bases and 4 bases, in that order; junction bases with no gene match: 14. In DNA, the CDR3 is TGCAGTGCCGTAGTCAGCGGGAGTGGCCTTTACAATGAGCAGTTCTTC. Protein product: CSAVVSGSGLYNEQFF.

V gene TRBV5-5 combines with J gene TRBJ2-1; 7 bases line up with TRBD2. The CDR3 consists of 15 residues. J lost 1 base, V lost 1 base, and 2 bases had no gene match. Germline V gene sequence: CDR1 SGHKS, CDR2 YYEKEE (reference sequence). CDR3: CASSLRGESYNEQFF. DNA for the CDR3: TGTGCCAGCAGCTTGCGGGGGGAATCCTACAATGAGCAGTTCTTC.

This clonotype was found many times. The rearrangement uses TRBV7-2 and TRBJ1-5, with 7 bases identical to TRBD1. Trimming took 6 bases from V and 4 from J; bases not matched to a gene: 9. There are 15 residues in the CDR3. Per germline, CDR1 SGHTA and CDR2 FQGNSA. The CDR3 nucleotides are TGTGCCAGCAGACAGGACAGGTCCGGAAATCAGCCCCAGCATTTT. Translation: CASRQDRSGNQPQHF.

The chain carries TRBV7-8 and TRBJ2-7, with TRBD1 matching 8 bases. The germline CDR1 and CDR2 sequences are SGHVS and FQNEAQ. The J segment lost 3 bases and the V segment lost 5 bases, leaving 6 bases of the junction unmatched. There are 14 residues in the CDR3. CDR3 DNA sequence: TGTGCCAGCAGCATGGACAGGGTAGACTACGAGCAGTACTTC. Protein sequence: CASSMDRVDYEQYF.

This clonotype was seen at least ten times. The gene calls are TRBV4-1 and TRBJ2-7; TRBD1 aligns across 7 bases. Germline CDR1 and CDR2: MGHRA and YSYEKL. The CDR3 extends over 20 amino acids. The V and J ends lost 6 bases and 3 bases, in that order; junction bases with no gene match: 26. The CDR3 bases are TGCGCCAGCAGTCAAAAATATCTGGTCCCCATACCGGGACAGATCTACGAGCAGTACTTC. The encoded protein is CASSQKYLVPIPGQIYEQYF.

This clonotype came up a few times. This rearrangement joins TRBV5-1 to TRBJ2-3; D unclear. The CDR3 is made up of 16 amino acids. Germline CDR1 and CDR2: SGHRS and YFSETQ. V was shortened by 0 bases and J by 0 bases, with 11 bases between the two germline ends. The CDR3 reads CASSLALTPSTDTQYF. CDR3 in DNA: TGCGCCAGCAGCTTGGCCCTGACACCCAGCACAGATACGCAGTATTTT. Full variable domain (remainder filled in from reference TRBV5-1 and TRBJ2-3): KAGVTQTPRYLIKTRGQQVTLSCSPISGHRSVSWYQQTPGQGLQFLFEYFSETQRNKGNFPGRFSGRQFSNSRSEMNVSTLELGDSALYLCASSLALTPSTDTQYFGPGTRLTVL.

In its sample, this clonotype was seen a few times. The chain has TRBV9 and TRBJ2-1; either TRBD1 or TRBD2 may supply D (5 bases each). Germline CDR1 SGDLS, CDR2 YYNGEE. CDR3 size: 14 residues. V lost 3 bases and J lost 6, with 13 bases in between. The CDR3 coding sequence is TGTGCCAGCAGCGACGGGACGGCAGTCAATGAGCAGTTCTTC. Amino acids: CASSDGTAVNEQFF. The entire variable domain, with the rest obtained from reference TRBV9 and TRBJ2-1, is as follows: DSGVTQTPKHLITATGQRVTLRCSPRSGDLSVYWYQQSLDQGLQFLIQYYNGEERAKGNILERFSAQQFPDLHSELNLSSLELGDSALYFCASSDGTAVNEQFFGPGTRLTVL.

The rearrangement joins TRBV4-3 to TRBJ1-6; 8 bases agree with TRBD1. The germline gives CDR1 LGHNA, CDR2 YSLEER. The CDR3 covers 15 residues. The trim removed 0 bases at V and 7 bases at J, leaving 2 bases unmatched. CDR3 protein: CASSQETGVNSPLHF. DNA of the CDR3: TGCGCCAGCAGCCAAGAGACAGGGGTCAATTCACCCCTCCACTTT.